A selection of T cell receptor beta chains follows, all from one sample in a study of T cell responses to AZD1222 COVID-19 vaccine. The assay was immunoSEQ multiplex PCR, and TCRdb's table has in-frame clones only and misses some. This sample has around 140,000 clones, with roughly nine tenths found just once. The sequencing used peripheral blood, collected on day 0 of AZD1222 vaccination. The source is an adult in good health. Each CDR3 is given with its conserved first and last residue. D genes are given only for firm matches. A clone size is listed for some rows: how often the clone was seen (once, few, many), or a class if it is expanded.

j_call: TRBJ1-2; v_call: TRBV14; d_call: NA; clone_size: NA; cdr3_aa: CASSQQAQGYGYTF; cdr3_nt: TGTGCCAGCAGCCAGCAGGCCCAGGGCTATGGCTACACCTTC
j_call: TRBJ1-5; v_call: TRBV13; d_call: NA; clone_size: NA; cdr3_aa: CASSLAGSNQPQHF; cdr3_nt: TGTGCCAGCAGCTTAGCCGGCTCCAATCAGCCCCAGCATTTT
j_call: TRBJ2-2; v_call: TRBV4-2; d_call: TRBD2; clone_size: NA; cdr3_aa: CASSRDAGGDLNTGELFF; cdr3_nt: TGTGCCAGCAGCCGAGACGCGGGGGGGGATCTGAACACCGGGGAGCTGTTTTTT
j_call: TRBJ2-7; v_call: TRBV5-1; d_call: NA; clone_size: NA; cdr3_aa: CASSLVDRSYEQYF; cdr3_nt: TGCGCCAGCAGCTTAGTCGACAGGTCCTACGAGCAGTACTTC
j_call: TRBJ1-6; v_call: TRBV18; d_call: TRBD1; clone_size: NA; cdr3_aa: CASSPTGQGNSPLHF; cdr3_nt: TGTGCCAGCTCACCAACGGGACAGGGCAATTCACCCCTCCACTTT
j_call: TRBJ2-7; v_call: TRBV6-6; d_call: TRBD1; clone_size: NA; cdr3_aa: CASRYPPGQGVPEQYF; cdr3_nt: TGTGCCAGCCGCTATCCTCCGGGACAGGGAGTTCCCGAGCAGTACTTC
j_call: TRBJ1-4; v_call: TRBV3-1/TRBV3-2; d_call: NA; clone_size: NA; cdr3_aa: CASSQATVFNEKLFF; cdr3_nt: TGTGCCAGCAGCCAAGCGACAGTCTTTAATGAAAAACTGTTTTTT
j_call: TRBJ1-2; v_call: TRBV5-6; d_call: TRBD1; clone_size: NA; cdr3_aa: CASSSRQGTAYGYTF; cdr3_nt: TGTGCCAGCAGCTCAAGACAGGGGACCGCCTATGGCTACACCTTC
j_call: TRBJ2-1; v_call: TRBV25-1; d_call: TRBD1; clone_size: NA; cdr3_aa: CASSDSPRTGGSYNEQFF; cdr3_nt: TGTGCCAGCAGTGATTCCCCCCGGACAGGGGGGTCCTACAATGAGCAGTTCTTC
j_call: TRBJ2-3; v_call: TRBV11-1; d_call: NA; clone_size: NA; cdr3_aa: CASSLYGRPSTDTQYF; cdr3_nt: TGTGCCAGCAGCTTATACGGCAGGCCTAGCACAGATACGCAGTATTTT
j_call: TRBJ2-7; v_call: TRBV10-3; d_call: NA; clone_size: NA; cdr3_aa: CAISESLLRGGSYEQYF; cdr3_nt: TGTGCCATCAGTGAGTCATTATTAAGGGGGGGCTCCTACGAGCAGTACTTC
j_call: TRBJ1-1; v_call: TRBV20-1; d_call: NA; clone_size: NA; cdr3_aa: CRGVGNTEAFF; cdr3_nt: TGCAGGGGCGTTGGGAACACTGAAGCTTTCTTT
j_call: TRBJ2-7; v_call: TRBV19; d_call: TRBD1; clone_size: NA; cdr3_aa: CASSISRDRGYEQYF; cdr3_nt: TGTGCCAGTAGTATCTCTCGGGACAGGGGGTACGAGCAGTACTTC
j_call: TRBJ2-1; v_call: TRBV11-2; d_call: TRBD2; clone_size: NA; cdr3_aa: CASSLTPGLGGINEQFF; cdr3_nt: TGTGCCAGCAGCTTAACCCCGGGACTAGGAGGCATCAATGAGCAGTTCTTC
j_call: TRBJ2-1; v_call: TRBV3-1/TRBV3-2; d_call: TRBD2; clone_size: NA; cdr3_aa: CASSQEGGRAINEQFF; cdr3_nt: TGTGCCAGCAGCCAAGAAGGCGGGAGGGCCATAAATGAGCAGTTCTTC
j_call: TRBJ1-4; v_call: TRBV5-4; d_call: TRBD1; clone_size: NA; cdr3_aa: CASSQTVGTGNEKLFF; cdr3_nt: TGTGCCAGCAGCCAAACCGTTGGGACAGGGAACGAAAAACTGTTTTTT
j_call: TRBJ1-5; v_call: TRBV9; d_call: NA; clone_size: NA; cdr3_aa: CASSVDGGGQPQHF; cdr3_nt: TGTGCCAGCAGCGTAGATGGGGGGGGTCAGCCCCAGCATTTT
j_call: TRBJ2-3; v_call: TRBV3-1/TRBV3-2; d_call: TRBD2; clone_size: NA; cdr3_aa: CASSQGLSGITADTQYF; cdr3_nt: TGTGCCAGCAGCCAGGGCCTTAGCGGGATCACAGCCGATACGCAGTATTTT
j_call: TRBJ1-5; v_call: TRBV27; d_call: NA; clone_size: NA; cdr3_aa: CASSRGPDTSNQPQHF; cdr3_nt: TGTGCCAGCAGTAGGGGACCAGACACTAGCAATCAGCCCCAGCATTTT
j_call: TRBJ2-1; v_call: TRBV24-1; d_call: TRBD1; clone_size: NA; cdr3_aa: CATSDRTGSSYNEQFF; cdr3_nt: TGTGCCACCAGTGATCGGACAGGGAGTTCCTACAATGAGCAGTTCTTC
j_call: TRBJ1-5; v_call: TRBV19; d_call: NA; clone_size: NA; cdr3_aa: CASSFGYSNQPQHF; cdr3_nt: TGTGCCAGTAGTTTCGGTTATAGCAATCAGCCCCAGCATTTT
j_call: TRBJ2-7; v_call: TRBV27; d_call: NA; clone_size: NA; cdr3_aa: CASSYRGSIYEQYF; cdr3_nt: TGTGCCAGCAGTTACCGGGGTTCGATCTACGAGCAGTACTTC
j_call: TRBJ1-1; v_call: TRBV30; d_call: NA; clone_size: NA; cdr3_aa: CAWSVGGTEAFF; cdr3_nt: TGTGCCTGGAGTGTAGGAGGGACTGAAGCTTTCTTT
j_call: TRBJ1-5; v_call: TRBV19; d_call: TRBD1; clone_size: NA; cdr3_aa: CATEDRGQRQPQHF; cdr3_nt: TGTGCCACTGAGGACAGGGGGCAGCGTCAGCCCCAGCATTTT
j_call: TRBJ2-7; v_call: TRBV25-1; d_call: TRBD2; clone_size: NA; cdr3_aa: CASSLGLAATYEQYF; cdr3_nt: TGTGCCAGCAGCCTGGGACTAGCGGCTACCTACGAGCAGTACTTC
j_call: TRBJ1-2; v_call: TRBV19; d_call: NA; clone_size: NA; cdr3_aa: CASIGLGRSYGYTF; cdr3_nt: TGTGCCAGTATTGGGTTAGGACGGAGTTATGGCTACACCTTC
j_call: TRBJ1-6; v_call: TRBV6-5; d_call: TRBD1; clone_size: NA; cdr3_aa: CASSYASGTQGSPLHF; cdr3_nt: TGTGCCAGCAGTTACGCGTCCGGGACACAGGGGTCACCCCTCCACTTT
j_call: TRBJ1-2; v_call: TRBV7-8; d_call: NA; clone_size: NA; cdr3_aa: CASSAGTSLDGYTF; cdr3_nt: TGTGCCAGCAGCGCCGGGACCTCCCTTGATGGCTACACCTTC
j_call: TRBJ2-7; v_call: TRBV7-9; d_call: TRBD2; clone_size: once; cdr3_aa: CASSSLGLAGGYEQYF; cdr3_nt: TGTGCCAGCAGCTCATTGGGACTAGCGGGAGGGTACGAGCAGTACTTC
j_call: TRBJ1-4; v_call: TRBV28; d_call: TRBD1; clone_size: NA; cdr3_aa: CASSAGTGNEKLFF; cdr3_nt: TGTGCCAGCAGTGCCGGGACAGGGAATGAAAAACTGTTTTTT
j_call: TRBJ1-2; v_call: TRBV5-1; d_call: NA; clone_size: NA; cdr3_aa: CASSLASHTRTF; cdr3_nt: TGCGCCAGCAGCTTGGCAAGCCATACGAGGACCTTC
j_call: TRBJ2-1; v_call: TRBV12-3/TRBV12-4; d_call: NA; clone_size: NA; cdr3_aa: CASSFSSYNEQFF; cdr3_nt: TGTGCCAGCAGTTTTAGCTCCTACAATGAGCAGTTCTTC
j_call: TRBJ1-5; v_call: TRBV27; d_call: NA; clone_size: NA; cdr3_aa: CASSLLGSNQPQHF; cdr3_nt: TGTGCCAGCAGTTTATTGGGTAGCAATCAGCCCCAGCATTTT
j_call: TRBJ2-2; v_call: TRBV9; d_call: NA; clone_size: NA; cdr3_aa: CASSVGWELFF; cdr3_nt: TGTGCCAGCAGCGTAGGGTGGGAGCTGTTTTTT
j_call: TRBJ1-2; v_call: TRBV5-6; d_call: NA; clone_size: NA; cdr3_aa: CASSLRGSYRNYGYTF; cdr3_nt: TGTGCCAGCAGCTTACGAGGGAGTTATCGTAACTATGGCTACACCTTC
j_call: TRBJ1-1; v_call: TRBV27; d_call: NA; clone_size: NA; cdr3_aa: CASSLEPTGSAGEAFF; cdr3_nt: TGTGCCAGCAGTTTAGAACCCACAGGGAGTGCTGGTGAAGCTTTCTTT
j_call: TRBJ1-6; v_call: TRBV6-6; d_call: TRBD1; clone_size: NA; cdr3_aa: CASSRQGVLSSYNSPLHF; cdr3_nt: TGTGCCAGCAGTCGACAGGGGGTGCTGAGCTCCTATAATTCACCCCTCCACTTT
j_call: TRBJ1-1; v_call: TRBV18; d_call: NA; clone_size: NA; cdr3_aa: CASSPQFGAVAFF; cdr3_nt: TGTGCCAGCTCACCACAATTCGGGGCTGTAGCTTTCTTT
j_call: TRBJ2-1; v_call: TRBV27; d_call: TRBD2; clone_size: NA; cdr3_aa: CASSSGTSRNEQFF; cdr3_nt: TGTGCCAGCAGTTCCGGGACTAGCAGGAATGAGCAGTTCTTC
j_call: TRBJ1-4; v_call: TRBV6-5; d_call: NA; clone_size: NA; cdr3_aa: CASSGTTTNEKLFF; cdr3_nt: TGTGCCAGCAGCGGGACAACAACTAATGAAAAACTGTTTTTT
j_call: TRBJ2-3; v_call: TRBV5-4; d_call: NA; clone_size: NA; cdr3_aa: CASSLELRESQYF; cdr3_nt: TGTGCCAGCAGCTTGGAGCTACGGGAATCGCAGTATTTT